A single sample is the source of the 29 T cell receptor beta chains below, sequenced in a study of blood T cell repertoires in COVID-19. Data came from immunoSEQ multiplex PCR; TCRdb stores just in-frame clones and leaves some out. The profile shows fewer than 150,000 clones, approximately 80% of them singletons. Specimen: peripheral blood. The receptors come from a man between 65 and 85 years old with acute or convalescent COVID-19.

In the case of this clone: Other DNA sequences from this sample encode an identical CDR3 as well. CDR3 protein: CASKRDSYNEQFF. Here the CDR3 DNA reads TGTGCCAGCAAAAGGGACAGTTACAATGAGCAGTTCTTC. The V gene is TRBV2, the J gene TRBJ2-1; 7 positions agree with TRBD1. Germline CDR1 SNHLY, CDR2 FYNNEI. The CDR3 consists of 13 residues. V was pared by 7 bases and J by 4 bases, with 4 bases of the junction left unmatched. The complete variable domain, with remaining parts taken from reference TRBV2 and TRBJ2-1, reads EPEVTQTPSHQVTQMGQEVILRCVPISNHLYFYWYRQILGQKVEFLVSFYNNEISEKSEIFDDQFSVERPDGSNFTLKIRSTKLEDSAMYFCASKRDSYNEQFFGPGTRLTVL.

This chain links TRBV19 with TRBJ2-3; the D gene is possibly TRBD1 (5 bases). This CDR3 is 15 amino acids long. Germline V CDR1 and CDR2: LNHDA, SQIVND (reference sequence). V lost 9 bases and J 3 bases, leaving 19 bases between the germline ends. The CDR3: CASILRVSATDTQYF. The CDR3 DNA is TGTGCCAGCATACTCAGGGTATCCGCTACAGATACGCAGTATTTT.

This rearrangement joins TRBV11-2 to TRBJ2-7, with D tentatively TRBD2 (5 bases). Germline V gene sequence: CDR1 SGHAT, CDR2 FQNNGV. Trimming shortened V by 3 bases and J by 4 bases, and 13 bases separated the two germline ends. The CDR3 is 14 amino acids. The CDR3 protein is CASSFTGTGYEQYF. The CDR3, as DNA: TGTGCCAGCAGCTTTACGGGTACGGGATACGAGCAGTACTTC.

The gene calls are TRBV4-1 and TRBJ1-1; the D is unclear. The CDR3 has 14 residues. Germline-derived CDR1 and CDR2 are MGHRA and YSYEKL. Trimming removed 0 bases from V and 6 bases from J, with 11 bases in between. The CDR3 DNA sequence: TGCGCCAGCAGCCAAGATTTGCGAACTCCTGAAGCTTTCTTT. It encodes CASSQDLRTPEAFF.

The V call is TRBV28, the J call TRBJ2-7; 8 nucleotides match TRBD2. V shed 2 bases, J shed 2 bases, and the junction held 5 bases outside the gene matches. The CDR3 is made up of 15 amino acids. CDR1 and CDR2 from the germline V gene are MDHEN and SYDVKM. CDR3 loop: CASSLTGTRAYEQYF. In DNA, the CDR3 is TGTGCCAGCAGTTTAACCGGGACTAGGGCCTACGAGCAGTACTTC. Combining the CDR3 with reference TRBV28 and TRBJ2-7 gives the whole variable domain DVKVTQSSRYLVKRTGEKVFLECVQDMDHENMFWYRQDPGLGLRLIYFSYDVKMKEKGDIPEGYSVSREKKERFSLILESASTNQTSMYLCASSLTGTRAYEQYFGPGTRLTVT.

The chain carries TRBV9 and TRBJ1-5, with a weak D call TRBD1 (5 bases). The V end lost 3 bases, the J end lost 5 bases, and 9 bases lay between the germline ends. The CDR3 loop spans 13 amino acids. Germline lookup yields CDR1 SGDLS and CDR2 YYNGEE. The CDR3 coding sequence is TGTGCCAGCAGCGCCCAAGGGGATCAGCCCCAGCATTTT. Encoded protein: CASSAQGDQPQHF.

The chain links TRBV6-5 to TRBJ1-3, with D tentatively TRBD1 (5 bases). CDR1 and CDR2 from the germline V gene are MNHEY and SVGAGI. Trimming took 6 bases from V and 3 from J, leaving 15 bases between them. CDR3 length equals 15 residues. CDR3 nucleotides: TGTGCCAGCAGCCTCGACAGCCGCATTGGAAACACCATATATTTT. Protein product: CASSLDSRIGNTIYF.

This clone was recorded only once. At one end the junction does not follow the germline gene, possibly because of a read error. The chain carries TRBV15 and TRBJ2-7, with 9 positions matching TRBD2. CDR3 size: 18 residues. The germline gives CDR1 LNHNV, CDR2 YYDKDF (reference sequence). The CDR3: CATSSPPGSGRNSNEQYF. The CDR3, as DNA: TGTGCCACCAGCAGCCCCCCCGGCAGCGGGAGGAACTCCAACGAGCAGTACTTC.

The rearrangement uses TRBV13 and TRBJ1-1, with no clear D. Germline V gene sequence: CDR1 PRHDT, CDR2 FYEKMQ (reference sequence). This CDR3 is 12 amino acids long. The ends were cut back, 5 bases at V and 6 bases at J, with 10 bases in the middle. CDR3 in amino acids: CASSAPGAEAFF. CDR3 nucleotide sequence: TGTGCCAGCAGCGCTCCCGGAGCTGAAGCTTTCTTT.

This chain uses TRBV7-6 with TRBJ1-1; possibly TRBD1 for D (6 bases). The V gene lost 0 bases and the J gene lost 10 bases, with 12 bases spanning the gap. Germline values: CDR1 SGHVS, CDR2 FNYEAQ. This CDR3 contains 13 residues. CDR3 sequence (DNA): TGTGCCAGCAGCTTAGCGCTGGGGGCGGTAGCTTTCTTT. It codes for CASSLALGAVAFF.

The CDR3 spells CASSQPNGYTF. The CDR3 region has the DNA TGTGCCAGCAGCCAACCCAATGGCTACACCTTC. The chain combines TRBV3-1 (or the pseudogene TRBV3-2) with TRBJ1-2; D remains unclear. The CDR3 spans 11 residues. V was cut by 2 bases and J by 6 bases, with 4 bases left in between. From germline, CDR1 is LGHDT and CDR2 YNNKEL (reference sequence).

This chain uses TRBV29-1 with TRBJ2-5, with TRBD2 matching over 11 bases. Germline CDR1 is SQVTM and CDR2 is ANQGSEA. This CDR3 is built from 18 residues. V lost 7 bases and J lost 7; bases outside the gene matches: 23. Here the CDR3 DNA reads TGCAGCGCCCCCCGGACAGGGGTAACTAGCGGGAGTAGAGTGACCCAGTACTTC. Translating gives CSAPRTGVTSGSRVTQYF.

The chain links TRBV6-1 to TRBJ2-1; D not resolved. The germline V gene has CDR1 MNHNS and CDR2 SASEGT. This CDR3 has 12 amino acids. Trimming cost V 5 bases and J 8 bases, with 10 bases left between them. The CDR3 nucleotides are TGTGCCAGCAGTTCGATGACTGATGAGCAGTTCTTC. Amino acid sequence: CASSSMTDEQFF.

The rearrangement joins TRBV20-1 to TRBJ2-3, with 8 bases aligning to TRBD2. J was trimmed by 2 bases and V by 3 bases; bases with no gene match: 13. The CDR3 runs 17 residues. From germline, CDR1 is DFQATT and CDR2 SNEGSKA (reference sequence). DNA for the CDR3: TGCAGTGCTAGTAACGCGGGGGGACAATCTATCACAGATACGCAGTATTTT. This sequence encodes CSASNAGGQSITDTQYF.

The chain uses TRBV5-6 and TRBJ2-2; D gene unclear. Germline CDR1 and CDR2: SGHDT and YYEEEE. The V end was cut by 4 bases, the J end by 3 bases, with 10 bases between. The CDR3 sequence is 14 residues long. Here the CDR3 reads CASSELADTGELFF. CDR3 DNA sequence: TGTGCCAGCAGCGAATTGGCGGACACCGGGGAGCTGTTTTTT.

This clone was seen a single time. The rearrangement uses TRBV29-1 and TRBJ2-1; D may be TRBD1 (6 bases). The CDR3 is 20 amino acids. Germline CDR1 SQVTM, CDR2 ANQGSEA. V gave up 3 bases and J gave up 8 bases, with 35 bases separating them. The CDR3 spells CSVDRAFTRSGTKDLHEQFF. In DNA form, the CDR3 reads TGCAGCGTTGACCGAGCCTTTACAAGATCCGGGACAAAGGACCTTCATGAGCAGTTCTTC.

The rearrangement links TRBV4-2 to TRBJ2-5; D remains ambiguous. Germline lookup yields CDR1 LGHNA and CDR2 YNFKEQ. The V gene lost 1 base and the J gene lost 2 bases, with 5 bases spanning the gap. The CDR3 loop spans 13 amino acids. CDR3 nucleotide sequence: TGTGCCAGCAGCCAAGTGAGACAAGAGACCCAGTACTTC. Translated, it gives CASSQVRQETQYF.

This clone was seen a few times. J is TRBJ2-5 and V is TRBV5-1; D not certain. Germline CDR1 is SGHRS and CDR2 is YFSETQ. The V end was cut by 1 base, the J end by 2 bases, with 9 bases between. The CDR3 spans 14 residues. CDR3 nucleotides: TGCGCCAGCAGCTTGAGAGGTTGGCAAGAGACCCAGTACTTC. Translated, it gives CASSLRGWQETQYF.

The gene calls are TRBV29-1 and TRBJ1-2; D remains unclear. CDR3 size: 13 residues. The germline V and J ends were trimmed by 2 bases and 7 bases, with 14 bases remaining between them. CDR1 SQVTM and CDR2 ANQGSEA come from the germline V gene. The CDR3 region has the DNA TGCAGCGTTGAACTCCTTATTCCGTTTGGCTACACCTTC. Its protein is CSVELLIPFGYTF.

The chain is built from TRBV5-4 and TRBJ2-1; 10 nucleotides match TRBD2. Germline V CDR1 and CDR2: SGHNT, YYREEE (reference sequence). The CDR3 sequence is 16 residues long. The J segment lost 0 bases and the V segment lost 4 bases, leaving 4 bases of the junction unmatched. This CDR3 is CASSKASGSSYNEQFF. The DNA for the CDR3 is TGTGCCAGCAGCAAGGCTAGCGGGAGCTCCTACAATGAGCAGTTCTTC.

V is TRBV5-6 and J is TRBJ2-2; 12 nucleotides match TRBD2. Germline V lookup: CDR1 SGHDT, CDR2 YYEEEE. Germline trimming cut 3 bases from V and 2 bases from J; bases unmatched to any gene: 8. The CDR3 spans 18 residues. The CDR3 sequence is CASSSTGLAGPNTGELFF. In nucleotides, the CDR3 is TGTGCCAGCAGCTCCACGGGACTAGCGGGTCCTAACACCGGGGAGCTGTTTTTT.

V usage is TRBV11-3 and J usage is TRBJ2-1; no clear D gene. V lost 1 base, J lost 0 bases, and 4 bases lay in between. Germline CDR1 SGHNT, CDR2 YENEEA. CDR3 length equals 14 residues. CDR3 region: CASSLGSSYNEQFF. Here the CDR3 DNA reads TGTGCCAGCAGCTTAGGGAGCTCCTACAATGAGCAGTTCTTC.

This clone came up a few times. The rearrangement uses TRBV5-1 and TRBJ2-3; possible D gene TRBD2, 6 bases. Germline assignment: CDR1 SGHRS and CDR2 YFSETQ. Deletions cut 0 bases from V and 4 bases from J, with 9 bases between. The CDR3 is made up of 14 amino acids. The CDR3 sequence: CASSLGLVPDTQYF. For the CDR3, the DNA is TGCGCCAGCAGCTTGGGACTAGTGCCAGATACGCAGTATTTT. The variable domain in full, completed from reference TRBV5-1 and TRBJ2-3, reads KAGVTQTPRYLIKTRGQQVTLSCSPISGHRSVSWYQQTPGQGLQFLFEYFSETQRNKGNFPGRFSGRQFSNSRSEMNVSTLELGDSALYLCASSLGLVPDTQYFGPGTRLTVL.

This clone came up once. The gene calls are TRBV24-1 and TRBJ2-1, with D perhaps TRBD2 (6 bases). Trimming removed 2 bases at V and 4 bases at J, with 20 bases between. The CDR3 spans 18 residues. Germline values: CDR1 KGHDR, CDR2 SFDVKD. The DNA of the CDR3 is TGTGCCACCAGTGATTATGATCTCGGGGGAAAAACTTACAATGAGCAGTTCTTC. This encodes CATSDYDLGGKTYNEQFF.

The chain couples TRBV7-2 to TRBJ2-5, with TRBD2 identical over 11 bases. V lost 5 bases and J lost 6; bases outside the gene matches: 8. The CDR3 contains 15 residues. Germline V lookup: CDR1 SGHTA, CDR2 FQGNSA. The CDR3 region is CASSHRLAGRKTQYF. In DNA form, the CDR3 reads TGTGCCAGCAGCCACCGACTAGCGGGAAGGAAGACCCAGTACTTC.

The chain recombines TRBV6-2 or TRBV6-3 with TRBJ2-1; a weak D match, TRBD2 (6 bases). The V gene's germline CDR1 is MNHEY and CDR2 SVGEGT. The CDR3 is 15 amino acids. The V and J ends lost 6 bases and 7 bases respectively, with 19 bases between them. In nucleotides, the CDR3 is TGTGCCAGCAGCCCCACGGTGGGGGGTACTAATGAGCAGTTCTTC. It is translated as CASSPTVGGTNEQFF.

The chain combines TRBV30 with TRBJ1-6, with 8 bases lining up with TRBD1. The CDR3 is 14 amino acids. Looked up from germline, CDR1 is GTSNPN and CDR2 is SVGIG (reference sequence). V was clipped by 3 bases and J by 6 bases; unmatched bases: 4. The CDR3 spells CAWSDRGRNSPLHF. The CDR3 coding sequence is TGTGCCTGGAGCGACAGGGGTCGTAATTCACCCCTCCACTTT.

This sequence joins TRBV28 and TRBJ1-4; 7 bases match TRBD1. The CDR3 covers 15 residues. Per the germline V gene, CDR1 is MDHEN and CDR2 is SYDVKM. Trimming cost V 4 bases and J 8 bases; bases outside gene matches: 10. CDR3 DNA sequence: TGTGCCAGCAGTTCTCGGACAGGCGCGGTGGAAAAACTGTTTTTT. This translates into CASSSRTGAVEKLFF.

This chain uses TRBV19 with TRBJ1-5; a possible D gene is TRBD1 (5 bases). CDR1 is LNHDA and CDR2 is SQIVND in the germline V gene (reference sequence). V lost 5 bases, J lost 9 bases, and 20 bases lay in between. CDR3 length equals 15 residues. The CDR3 nucleotides read TGTGCCAGTAGTGGGTTGGAGGGACTAAGATGGCCCCAGCATTTT. Its translation is CASSGLEGLRWPQHF.